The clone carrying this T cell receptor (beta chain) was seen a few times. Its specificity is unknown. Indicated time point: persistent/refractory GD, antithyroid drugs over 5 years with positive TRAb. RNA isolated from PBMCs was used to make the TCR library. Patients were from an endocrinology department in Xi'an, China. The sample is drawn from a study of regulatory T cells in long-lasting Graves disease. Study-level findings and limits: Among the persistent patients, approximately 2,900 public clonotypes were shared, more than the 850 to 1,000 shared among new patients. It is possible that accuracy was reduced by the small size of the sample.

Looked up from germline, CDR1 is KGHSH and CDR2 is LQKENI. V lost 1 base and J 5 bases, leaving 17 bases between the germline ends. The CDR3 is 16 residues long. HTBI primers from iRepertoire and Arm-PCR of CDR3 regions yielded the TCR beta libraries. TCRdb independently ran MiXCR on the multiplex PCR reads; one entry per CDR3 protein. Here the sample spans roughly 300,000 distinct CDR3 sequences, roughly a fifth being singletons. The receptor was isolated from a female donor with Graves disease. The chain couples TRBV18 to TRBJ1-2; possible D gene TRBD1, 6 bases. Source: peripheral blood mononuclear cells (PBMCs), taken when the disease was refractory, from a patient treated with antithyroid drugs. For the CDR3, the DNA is TGTGCCAGCTCACCACGGGGACAAGAAGTGGGATATGGCTACACCTTC. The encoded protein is CASSPRGQEVGYGYTF. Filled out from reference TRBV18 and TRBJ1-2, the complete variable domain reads NAGVMQNPRHLVRRRGQEARLRCSPMKGHSHVYWYRQLPEEGLKFMVYLQKENIIDESGMPKERFSAEFPKEGPSILRIQQVVRGDSAAYFCASSPRGQEVGYGYTFGSGTRLTVV.